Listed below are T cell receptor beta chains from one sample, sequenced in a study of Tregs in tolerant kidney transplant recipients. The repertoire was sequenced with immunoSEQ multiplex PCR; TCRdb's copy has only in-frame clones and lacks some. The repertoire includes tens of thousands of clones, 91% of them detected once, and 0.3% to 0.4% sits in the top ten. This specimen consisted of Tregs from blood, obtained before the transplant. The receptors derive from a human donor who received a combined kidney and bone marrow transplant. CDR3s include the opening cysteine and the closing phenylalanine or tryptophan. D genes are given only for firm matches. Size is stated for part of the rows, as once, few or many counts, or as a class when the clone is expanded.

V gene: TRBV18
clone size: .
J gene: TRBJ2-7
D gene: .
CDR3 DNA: TGTGCCAGCTCAGCACCAGGGGGGTACGAGCAGTACTTC
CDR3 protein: CASSAPGGYEQYF

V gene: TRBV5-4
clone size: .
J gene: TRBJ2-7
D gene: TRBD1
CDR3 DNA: TGTGCCAGCAGGTCGGGACAGGTGGGCTCCTACGAGCAGTACTTC
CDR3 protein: CASRSGQVGSYEQYF

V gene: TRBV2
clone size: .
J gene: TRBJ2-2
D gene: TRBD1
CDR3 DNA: TGTGCCAGCAGTGAGACAGGGTACACCGGGGAGCTGTTTTTT
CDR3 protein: CASSETGYTGELFF

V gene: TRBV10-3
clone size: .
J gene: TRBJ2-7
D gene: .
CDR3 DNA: TGTGCCATCAGTGAGTCGGACGGGCAGTACTTC
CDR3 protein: CAISESDGQYF

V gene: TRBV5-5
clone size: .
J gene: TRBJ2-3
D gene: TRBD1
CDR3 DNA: TGTGCCAGCGCCACAGGGGGGCACACAGATACGCAGTATTTT
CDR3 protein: CASATGGHTDTQYF

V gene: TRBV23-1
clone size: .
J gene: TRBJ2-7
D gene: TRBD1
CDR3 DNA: TGCGCCAGCAGTCAATCGAACAGGGGGTCCTACGAGCAGTACTTC
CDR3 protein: CASSQSNRGSYEQYF

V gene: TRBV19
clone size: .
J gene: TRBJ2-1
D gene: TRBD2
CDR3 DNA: TGTGCCAGTAGTTCTCTAGCGGGAGGGGGATTAAACAATGAGCAGTTCTTC
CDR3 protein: CASSSLAGGGLNNEQFF

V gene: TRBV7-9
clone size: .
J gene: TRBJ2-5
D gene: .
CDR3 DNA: TGTGCCAGCAGCTTAGGACGCGTGGGGGGCCAAGAGACCCAGTACTTC
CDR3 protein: CASSLGRVGGQETQYF

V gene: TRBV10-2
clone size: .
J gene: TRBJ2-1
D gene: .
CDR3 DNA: TGCGCCAGCAGTGAGTGGACTAATGTTGAGCAGTTCTTC
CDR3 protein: CASSEWTNVEQFF

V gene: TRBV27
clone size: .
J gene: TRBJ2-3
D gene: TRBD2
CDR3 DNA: TGTGCCAGCAGCCCCCTGGTGGGAGCGGGAGGTAACACAGATACGCAGTATTTT
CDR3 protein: CASSPLVGAGGNTDTQYF

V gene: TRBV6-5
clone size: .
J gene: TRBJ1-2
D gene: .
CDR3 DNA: TGTGCCAGCAGTCAGGGCTATGGCTACACCTTC
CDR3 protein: CASSQGYGYTF

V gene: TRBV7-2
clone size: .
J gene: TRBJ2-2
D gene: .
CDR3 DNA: TGTGCCAGCAGCTTAGACCAGACCGGGGAGCTGTTTTTT
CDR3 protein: CASSLDQTGELFF

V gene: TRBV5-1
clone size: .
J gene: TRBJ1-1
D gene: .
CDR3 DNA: TGCGCCAGCAGCTTGGTAGGGGCTGTGGCTGAAGCTTTCTTT
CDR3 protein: CASSLVGAVAEAFF

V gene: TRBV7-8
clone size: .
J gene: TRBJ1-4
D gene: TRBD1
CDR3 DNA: TGTGCCAGCAGCAAAGAGTTCAGGGGGGTTAATGAAAAACTGTTTTTT
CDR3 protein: CASSKEFRGVNEKLFF

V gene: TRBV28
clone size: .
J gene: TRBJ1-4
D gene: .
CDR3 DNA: TGTGCCAGCAGTTCAGGAGGGGGGTTGACAACTAATGAAAAACTGTTTTTT
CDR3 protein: CASSSGGGLTTNEKLFF

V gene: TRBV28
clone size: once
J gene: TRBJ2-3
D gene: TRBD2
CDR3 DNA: TGTGCCAGCAGTCCGGGACTAGTAACAGATACGCAGTATTTT
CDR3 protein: CASSPGLVTDTQYF

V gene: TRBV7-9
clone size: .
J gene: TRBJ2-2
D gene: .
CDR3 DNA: TGTGCCAGCAGCTCCGGCAGCCCCACCGGGGAGCTGTTTTTT
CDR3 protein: CASSSGSPTGELFF

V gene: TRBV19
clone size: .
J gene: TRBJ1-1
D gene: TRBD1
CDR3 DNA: TGTGCCAGTAGTTCTACCGGGACAGGGGGCTCCCCTGAAGCTTTCTTT
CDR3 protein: CASSSTGTGGSPEAFF

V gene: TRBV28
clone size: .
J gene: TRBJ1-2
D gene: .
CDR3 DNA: TGTGCCAGCAGTTTAAGCGTGAACTATGGCTACACCTTC
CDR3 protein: CASSLSVNYGYTF

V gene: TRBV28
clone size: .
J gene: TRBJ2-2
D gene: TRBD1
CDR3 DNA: TGTGCCAGCAGTCTTCCGACAGGGCCCACCGGGGAGCTGTTTTTT
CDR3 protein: CASSLPTGPTGELFF

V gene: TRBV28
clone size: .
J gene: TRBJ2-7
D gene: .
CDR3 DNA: TGTGCCAGCAGCCTGAAGACAGGCTTTTCCTACGAGCAGTACTTC
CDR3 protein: CASSLKTGFSYEQYF

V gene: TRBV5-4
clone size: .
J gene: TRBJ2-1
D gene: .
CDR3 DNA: TGTGCCAGCAGCCCCAGTCTAGTTTCCGATGAGCAGTTCTTC
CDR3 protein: CASSPSLVSDEQFF

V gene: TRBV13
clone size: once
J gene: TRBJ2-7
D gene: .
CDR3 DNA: TGTGCCAGCAGCTTGCCTGATTACGAGCAGTACTTC
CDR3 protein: CASSLPDYEQYF

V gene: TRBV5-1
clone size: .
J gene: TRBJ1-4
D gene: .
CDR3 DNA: TGCGCCAGCAGCGAGGACGGAGGGAGGGATGAAAAACTGTTTTTT
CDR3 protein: CASSEDGGRDEKLFF

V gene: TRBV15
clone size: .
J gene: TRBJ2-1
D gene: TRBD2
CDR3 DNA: TGTGCCACCAGCAGAGATCTTAGACTAGCGGGAGTTCGGACCTACAATGAGCAGTTCTTC
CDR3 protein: CATSRDLRLAGVRTYNEQFF

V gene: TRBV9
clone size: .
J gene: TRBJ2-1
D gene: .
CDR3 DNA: TGTGCCAGCAGCGTAGGGGAAAGCAATGAGCAGTTCTTC
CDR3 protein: CASSVGESNEQFF

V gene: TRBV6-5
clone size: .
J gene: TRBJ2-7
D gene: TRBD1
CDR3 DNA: TGTGCCAGCAGTTACGGGACAGGGACCTACGAGCAGTACTTC
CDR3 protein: CASSYGTGTYEQYF

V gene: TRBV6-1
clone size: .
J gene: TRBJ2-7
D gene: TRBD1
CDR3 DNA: TGTGCCAGCAGGGTAACAGGGGGCACAACCTACGAGCAGTACTTC
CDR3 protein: CASRVTGGTTYEQYF

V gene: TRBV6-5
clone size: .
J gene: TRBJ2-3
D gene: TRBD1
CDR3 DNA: TGTGCCAGCAGTTACACCGGACAGGGGAGGCCGGATACGCAGTATTTT
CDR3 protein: CASSYTGQGRPDTQYF

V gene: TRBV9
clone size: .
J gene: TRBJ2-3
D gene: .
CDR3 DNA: TGTGCCAGCAGCGTAGGTCCCACAGATACGCAGTATTTT
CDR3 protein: CASSVGPTDTQYF

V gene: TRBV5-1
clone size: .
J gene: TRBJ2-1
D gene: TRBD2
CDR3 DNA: TGCGCCAGCAGCACCGGGACTAGCGGGAGGCCCAATGAGCAGTTCTTC
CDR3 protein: CASSTGTSGRPNEQFF

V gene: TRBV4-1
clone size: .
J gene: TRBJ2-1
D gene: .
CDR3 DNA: TGCGCCAGCAGCCAAGATCGGGGCAGGGAGACTAGGAATGAGCAGTTCTTC
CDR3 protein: CASSQDRGRETRNEQFF

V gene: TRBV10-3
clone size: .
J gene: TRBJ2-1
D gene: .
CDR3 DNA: TGTGCCATCAGTGGGGGTAAACAGGGCGCCTACAATGAGCAGTTCTTC
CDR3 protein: CAISGGKQGAYNEQFF

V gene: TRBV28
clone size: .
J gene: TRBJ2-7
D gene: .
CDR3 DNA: TGTGCCAGCAGTTTAACCCCAAAAGCTAACCTCGAGTACTTC
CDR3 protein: CASSLTPKANLEYF

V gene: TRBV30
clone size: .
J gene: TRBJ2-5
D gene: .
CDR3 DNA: TGTGCCTACGGGACGTACGAAGAGACCCAGTACTTC
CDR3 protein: CAYGTYEETQYF

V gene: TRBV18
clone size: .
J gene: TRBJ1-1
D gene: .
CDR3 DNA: TGTGCCAGCTCACCACCGGGGCGCTTGAACACTGAAGCTTTCTTT
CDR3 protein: CASSPPGRLNTEAFF

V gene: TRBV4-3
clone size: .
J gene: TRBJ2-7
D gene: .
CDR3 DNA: TGCGCCAGCAGCCAGGAATTCGGGGGCGAGCAGTACTTC
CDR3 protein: CASSQEFGGEQYF

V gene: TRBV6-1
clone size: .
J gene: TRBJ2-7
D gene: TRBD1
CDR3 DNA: TGTGCCAGCAACAAAGGGGACAGGGGGCGCAACGAGCAGTACTTC
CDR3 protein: CASNKGDRGRNEQYF

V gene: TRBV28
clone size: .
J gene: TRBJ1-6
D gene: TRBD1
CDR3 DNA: TGTGCCAGCAGAGAAAACGACAGGGGCCAGAATTCACCCCTCCACTTT
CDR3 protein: CASRENDRGQNSPLHF

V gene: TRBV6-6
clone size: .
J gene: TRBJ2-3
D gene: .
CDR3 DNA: TGTGCCAGCAGGATAGCGGCCACAGATACGCAGTATTTT
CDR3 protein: CASRIAATDTQYF

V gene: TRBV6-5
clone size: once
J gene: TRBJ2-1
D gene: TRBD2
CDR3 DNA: TGTGCCAGCAGTTCTAGGGAGGGGAATGAGCAGTTCTTC
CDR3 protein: CASSSREGNEQFF

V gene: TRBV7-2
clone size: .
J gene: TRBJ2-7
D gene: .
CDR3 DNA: TGTGCCAGCAGCTTGGCTTGGGGTATGAAGAGCGAGCAGTACTTC
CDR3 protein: CASSLAWGMKSEQYF

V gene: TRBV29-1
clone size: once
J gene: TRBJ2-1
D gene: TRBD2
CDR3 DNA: TGCAGCGTTGAAGATCTAGCGGGTGTCTCCTACAATGAGCAGTTCTTC
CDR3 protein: CSVEDLAGVSYNEQFF

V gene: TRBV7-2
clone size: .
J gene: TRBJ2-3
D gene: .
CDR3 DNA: TGTGCCAGCAGCCCGACCTGGGGTCGGGCAGATACGCAGTATTTT
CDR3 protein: CASSPTWGRADTQYF

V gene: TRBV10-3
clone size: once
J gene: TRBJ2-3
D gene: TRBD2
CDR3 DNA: TGTGCCATCAGTGGACGCGGCCGGGCTAGCGGATTCACAGATACGCAGTATTTT
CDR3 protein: CAISGRGRASGFTDTQYF